The source of this T cell receptor beta chain is a study of human T cells and chemical hapten exposure. Overall study: There were per-sample TCR yield variations, arising mainly from small pooled library volume differences.

Time point defined: patch test 1, 2 weeks after DPC sensitization. The treatment here: therapeutic diphenylcyclopropenone sensitization with weekly scalp DPC. Blood draws came first, before each patch test. This clonotype was seen many times. Within the library, unique molecular identifiers were attached to each individual cDNA molecule. TCRdb passed the RACE reads through MiXCR, listing each CDR3 protein once. There are 95,000 or so distinct CDR3 sequences in the sample; 8% to 11% occur only once, and roughly 2.4% lies in the top ten. Germline V gene sequence: CDR1 MNHEY, CDR2 SVGAGI. Trimming removed 6 bases from V and 10 bases from J, with 19 bases in between. The CDR3 spans 13 residues.

The TCR was taken from a man aged 35-49 years with alopecia areata. Some clones in this sample may be carry-over from other donors' samples. Sequenced material: whole blood, taken in connection with sensitization to the hapten diphenylcyclopropenone (DPC). The chain combines TRBV6-5 with TRBJ2-7; maybe TRBD1 (6 bases). The CDR3 here is CASREEADRPQYF. CDR3 nucleotide sequence: TGTGCCAGCAGAGAAGAAGCTGACAGGCCCCAGTACTTC.